The rows below give T cell receptor beta chains drawn from one sample of a study of blood T cell repertoires in COVID-19. Sequenced by immunoSEQ multiplex PCR; TCRdb stores in-frame clones only, minus some. The table shows some 78,000 clones, with roughly 84% occurring only once. The material sequenced was peripheral blood. These receptor sequences come from a middle-aged man with acute or convalescent COVID-19. The CDR3 runs from the conserved cysteine through the conserved F or W. The D gene is left open where the match is weak. Size is omitted from some rows. Given values are once, few, many or a class for expanded clones.

clone_size d_call j_call v_call cdr3_aa cdr3_nt
NA TRBD1 TRBJ2-5 TRBV11-3 CASSLDRYQETQYF TGTGCCAGCAGCTTGGACAGGTACCAAGAGACCCAGTACTTC
NA TRBD1 TRBJ1-4 TRBV19 CASKRTGGRLGANEKLFF TGTGCCAGCAAAAGGACAGGAGGGCGTCTCGGGGCTAATGAAAAACTGTTTTTT
NA TRBD2 TRBJ2-7 TRBV7-8 CASSWGTSGGPEWYF TGTGCCAGCAGCTGGGGGACTAGCGGGGGGCCAGAGTGGTACTTC
NA TRBD1 TRBJ2-7 TRBV18 CASSPGGQRYEQYF TGTGCCAGCTCACCAGGGGGACAGCGCTACGAGCAGTACTTC
NA TRBD1 TRBJ2-7 TRBV9 CASSPRQGAQDSYEQYF TGTGCCAGCAGCCCCAGACAGGGGGCGCAGGACTCCTACGAGCAGTACTTC
NA TRBD2 TRBJ2-5 TRBV5-4 CASGPRAGGLQETQYF TGTGCCAGCGGGCCGAGGGCGGGAGGACTCCAAGAGACCCAGTACTTC
NA TRBD1 TRBJ1-6 TRBV6-6 CASSPSDRVFYNSPLHF TGTGCCAGCAGTCCATCGGACAGGGTATTTTACAATTCACCCCTCCACTTT
NA NA TRBJ1-1 TRBV19 CASSIVSGGRSPEAFF TGTGCCAGTAGTATTGTCAGCGGGGGGCGATCTCCTGAAGCTTTCTTT
NA TRBD1 TRBJ1-1 TRBV11-2 CASSFPGGTEAFF TGTGCCAGCAGCTTTCCAGGGGGCACTGAAGCTTTCTTT
NA TRBD1 TRBJ1-2 TRBV28 CASSPGTGGAAYEGYTF TGTGCCAGCAGTCCGGGGACAGGGGGCGCCGCTTATGAGGGCTACACCTTC
few NA TRBJ1-1 TRBV5-6 CASSFGGARTEAFF TGTGCCAGCAGCTTTGGGGGCGCGAGGACTGAAGCTTTCTTT
many TRBD1 TRBJ2-7 TRBV4-3 CASSQVWTGRRSYEQYF TGCGCCAGCAGCCAAGTCTGGACAGGGCGGAGGTCCTACGAGCAGTACTTC
once TRBD1 TRBJ2-3 TRBV28 CATEGQGKDTQYF TGTGCCACCGAAGGACAGGGGAAAGATACGCAGTATTTT
NA TRBD1 TRBJ1-1 TRBV7-2 CASSLVLGQGGTEAFF TGTGCCAGCAGCTTAGTTCTGGGACAGGGGGGTACTGAAGCTTTCTTT
NA NA TRBJ2-5 TRBV2 CASSVGVRETQYF TGTGCCAGCAGTGTCGGGGTCCGTGAGACCCAGTACTTC
NA TRBD1 TRBJ2-7 TRBV6-5 CASRGQSYEQYF TGTGCCAGCCGGGGACAGTCCTACGAGCAGTACTTC
NA NA TRBJ2-1 TRBV24-1 CATSDREDEQFF TGTGCCACCAGTGACCGGGAAGATGAGCAGTTCTTC
NA NA TRBJ2-1 TRBV12-3/TRBV12-4 CASSLAYYNEQFF TGTGCCAGCAGTTTAGCGTACTACAATGAGCAGTTCTTC
NA TRBD2 TRBJ2-1 TRBV6-1 CASSEVTAGGLEQFF TGTGCCAGCAGTGAAGTAACAGCGGGGGGTCTTGAGCAGTTCTTC
NA NA TRBJ2-1 TRBV19 CASIQSGSYSYNEQFF TGTGCCAGTATCCAATCCGGGAGCTACTCCTACAATGAGCAGTTCTTC
NA TRBD1 TRBJ2-2 TRBV5-1 CASTVTGANTGELFF TGCGCCAGCACCGTGACAGGGGCGAACACCGGGGAGCTGTTTTTT
once NA TRBJ1-3 TRBV12-3/TRBV12-4 CASSFRGGNTIYF TGTGCCAGCAGTTTCAGGGGAGGAAACACCATATATTTT
few NA TRBJ1-1 TRBV18 CASRAGENTEAFF TGTGCCAGCCGGGCGGGTGAGAACACTGAAGCTTTCTTT
NA NA TRBJ1-2 TRBV5-5 CASSLGAALGLYGYTF TGTGCCAGCAGCTTGGGGGCAGCCCTAGGACTCTATGGCTACACCTTC
NA TRBD1 TRBJ1-2 TRBV6-5 CASSLDRASDGYTF TGTGCCAGCAGTCTCGACAGGGCCTCCGATGGCTACACCTTC
NA NA TRBJ2-7 TRBV6-5 CASSRQLVSPQQYF TGTGCCAGCAGTCGCCAACTAGTCTCCCCACAGCAGTACTTC
NA NA TRBJ1-3 TRBV19 CASRQNSGNTIYF TGTGCCAGTAGACAGAACTCTGGAAACACCATATATTTT
once NA TRBJ2-1 TRBV11-3 CASSAGGAVSSYNEQFF TGTGCCAGCAGCGCTGGAGGGGCGGTTAGCTCCTACAATGAGCAGTTCTTC
NA NA TRBJ2-7 TRBV5-1 CASSLAPDSYEQYF TGCGCCAGCAGCTTGGCCCCGGACAGCTACGAGCAGTACTTC
NA NA TRBJ2-3 TRBV5-1 CASSLGDSAPDTQYF TGCGCCAGCAGCCTAGGTGACAGCGCCCCAGATACGCAGTATTTT
NA NA TRBJ2-1 TRBV5-1 CASSSSGATYNEQFF TGCGCCAGCAGCTCGTCAGGGGCGACGTACAATGAGCAGTTCTTC
NA NA TRBJ2-7 TRBV27 CASSLMRGLPYNAYF TGTGCCAGCAGTTTAATGAGGGGACTCCCTTACAATGCGTACTTC
NA TRBD2 TRBJ2-1 TRBV23-1 CASSRGGRWDEQFF TGCGCCAGCAGTCGAGGCGGGAGGTGGGATGAGCAGTTCTTC
NA TRBD1 TRBJ1-6 TRBV7-3 CASSKTGGAGSPLHF TGTGCCAGCAGCAAGACAGGGGGCGCCGGTTCACCCCTCCACTTT
NA TRBD1 TRBJ2-7 TRBV19 CASSITAGGSSYEQYF TGTGCCAGTAGTATAACGGCAGGGGGAAGCTCCTACGAGCAGTACTTC
once TRBD2 TRBJ2-7 TRBV6-5 CASRQTSGASYEQYF TGTGCCAGCAGACAAACTAGCGGGGCCTCCTACGAGCAGTACTTC
NA NA TRBJ1-4 TRBV5-5 CASSLDGHILTNEKLFF TGTGCCAGCAGCTTGGATGGGCACATTCTAACTAATGAAAAACTGTTTTTT